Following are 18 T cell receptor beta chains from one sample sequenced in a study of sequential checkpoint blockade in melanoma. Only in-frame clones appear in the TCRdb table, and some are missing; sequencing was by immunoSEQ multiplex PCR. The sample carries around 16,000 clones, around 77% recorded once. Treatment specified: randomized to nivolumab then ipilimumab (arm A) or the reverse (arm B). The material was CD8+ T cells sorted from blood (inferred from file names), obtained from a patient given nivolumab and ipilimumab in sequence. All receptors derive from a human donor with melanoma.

The CDR3 here is CASSWGGQGMASLHF. The CDR3 DNA reads TGTGCCAGCAGCTGGGGAGGACAGGGGATGGCGTCCCTCCACTTT. The V gene is TRBV5-4, the J gene TRBJ1-6; the match to TRBD1 covers 9 bases. The ends lost 3 bases at V and 14 bases at J; junction bases unmatched: 12. This CDR3 comprises 15 residues. Per germline, CDR1 SGHNT and CDR2 YYREEE (reference sequence).

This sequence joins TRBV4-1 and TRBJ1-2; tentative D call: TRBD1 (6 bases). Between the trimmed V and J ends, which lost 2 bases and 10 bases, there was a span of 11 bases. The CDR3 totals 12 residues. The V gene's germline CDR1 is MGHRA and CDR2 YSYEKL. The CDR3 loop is CASSQPDRIYTF. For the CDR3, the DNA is TGCGCCAGCAGCCAACCCGACAGGATCTACACCTTC.

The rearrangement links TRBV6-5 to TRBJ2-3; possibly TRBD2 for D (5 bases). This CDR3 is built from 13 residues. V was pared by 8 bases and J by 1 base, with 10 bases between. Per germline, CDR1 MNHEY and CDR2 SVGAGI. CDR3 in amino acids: CASLKRGTDTQYF. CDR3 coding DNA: TGTGCCAGCTTAAAGAGGGGCACAGATACGCAGTATTTT.

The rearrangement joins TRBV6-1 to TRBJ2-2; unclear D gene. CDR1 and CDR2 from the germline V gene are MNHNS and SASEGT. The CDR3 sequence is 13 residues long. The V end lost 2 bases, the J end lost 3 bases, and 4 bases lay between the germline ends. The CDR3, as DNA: TGTGCCAGCAGTGAATCAGACACCGGGGAGCTGTTTTTT. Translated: CASSESDTGELFF.

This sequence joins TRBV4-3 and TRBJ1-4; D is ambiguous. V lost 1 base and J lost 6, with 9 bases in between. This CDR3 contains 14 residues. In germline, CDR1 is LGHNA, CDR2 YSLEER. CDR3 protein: CASSQVAVDEKLFF. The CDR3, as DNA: TGCGCCAGCAGCCAAGTTGCGGTGGATGAAAAACTGTTTTTT.

CDR3 amino acids: CASSDERELITYEQYF. CDR3 in DNA: TGTGCCAGCAGTGACGAGCGGGAGTTGATCACCTACGAGCAGTACTTC. This sequence joins TRBV2 and TRBJ2-7; 8 bases are shared with TRBD2. After removal of 3 bases from V and 2 bases from J, the junction contained 9 bases not matched to a gene. CDR1 SNHLY and CDR2 FYNNEI come from the germline V gene. CDR3 length: 16 residues.

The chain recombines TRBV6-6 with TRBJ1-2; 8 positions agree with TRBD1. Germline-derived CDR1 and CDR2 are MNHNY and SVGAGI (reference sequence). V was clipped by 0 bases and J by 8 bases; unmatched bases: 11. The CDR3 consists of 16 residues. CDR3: CASSYSRTDRGEGYTF. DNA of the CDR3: TGTGCCAGCAGTTACTCTCGGACAGACAGGGGAGAAGGCTACACCTTC.

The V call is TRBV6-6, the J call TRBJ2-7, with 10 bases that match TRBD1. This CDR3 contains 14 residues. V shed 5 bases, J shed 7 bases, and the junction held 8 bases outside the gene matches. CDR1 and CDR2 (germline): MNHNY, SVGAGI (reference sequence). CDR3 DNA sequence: TGTGCCAGCAGTCTCGGGACAGGGGTTGGTGAGCAGTACTTC. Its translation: CASSLGTGVGEQYF.

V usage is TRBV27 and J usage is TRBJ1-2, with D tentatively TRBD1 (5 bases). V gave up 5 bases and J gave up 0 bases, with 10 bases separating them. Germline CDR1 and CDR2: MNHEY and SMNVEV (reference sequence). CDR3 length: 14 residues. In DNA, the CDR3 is TGTGCCAGCAGTCCAACGACAGCTAACTATGGCTACACCTTC. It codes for CASSPTTANYGYTF.

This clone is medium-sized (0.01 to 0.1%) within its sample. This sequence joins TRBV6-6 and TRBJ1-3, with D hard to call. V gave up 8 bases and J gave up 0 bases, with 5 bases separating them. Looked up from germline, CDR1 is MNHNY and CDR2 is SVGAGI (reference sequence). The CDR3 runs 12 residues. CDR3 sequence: CASRNSGNTIYF. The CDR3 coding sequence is TGTGCCAGCCGTAACTCTGGAAACACCATATATTTT.

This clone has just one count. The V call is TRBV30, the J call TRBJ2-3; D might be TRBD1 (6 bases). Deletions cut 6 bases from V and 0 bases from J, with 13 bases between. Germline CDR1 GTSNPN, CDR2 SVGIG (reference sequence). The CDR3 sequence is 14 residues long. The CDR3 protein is CACITGSSTDTQYF. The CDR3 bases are TGTGCCTGTATCACAGGGAGTAGCACAGATACGCAGTATTTT. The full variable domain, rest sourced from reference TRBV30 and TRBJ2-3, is SQTIHQWPATLVQPVGSPLSLECTVEGTSNPNLYWYRQAAGRGLQLLFYSVGIGQISSEVPQNLSASRPQDRQFILSSKKLLLSDSGFYLCACITGSSTDTQYFGPGTRLTVL.

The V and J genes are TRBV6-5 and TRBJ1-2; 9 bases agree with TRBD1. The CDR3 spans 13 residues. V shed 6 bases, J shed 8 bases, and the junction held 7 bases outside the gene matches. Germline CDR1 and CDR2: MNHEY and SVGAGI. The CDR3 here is CASSHGTGWGYTF. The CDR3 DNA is TGTGCCAGCAGCCACGGGACAGGGTGGGGCTACACCTTC.

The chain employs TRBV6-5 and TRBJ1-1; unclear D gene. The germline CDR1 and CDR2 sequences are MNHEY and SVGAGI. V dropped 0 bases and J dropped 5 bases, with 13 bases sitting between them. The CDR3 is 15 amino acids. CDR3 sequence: CASSYSNSLITEAFF. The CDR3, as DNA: TGTGCCAGCAGTTACTCGAACAGCCTGATTACTGAAGCTTTCTTT.

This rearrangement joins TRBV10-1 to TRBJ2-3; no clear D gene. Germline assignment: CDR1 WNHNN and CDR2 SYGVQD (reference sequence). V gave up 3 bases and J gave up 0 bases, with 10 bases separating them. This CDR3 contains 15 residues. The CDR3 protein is CASSESAFSTDTQYF. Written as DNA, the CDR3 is TGCGCCAGCAGTGAATCAGCGTTTAGCACAGATACGCAGTATTTT.

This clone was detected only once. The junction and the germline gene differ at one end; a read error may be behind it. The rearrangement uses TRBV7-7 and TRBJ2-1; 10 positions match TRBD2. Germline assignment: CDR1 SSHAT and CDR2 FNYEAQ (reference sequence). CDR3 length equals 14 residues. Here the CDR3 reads CASSLSGGPEEQFF. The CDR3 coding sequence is TGTGCTAGCAGCCTTAGCGGGGGGCCTGAGGAGCAGTTCTTC.

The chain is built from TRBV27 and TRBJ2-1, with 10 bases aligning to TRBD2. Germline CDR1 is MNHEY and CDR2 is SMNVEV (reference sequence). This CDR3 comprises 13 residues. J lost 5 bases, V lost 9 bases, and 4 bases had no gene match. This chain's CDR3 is CASWLAGDNEQFF. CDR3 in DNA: TGTGCCAGTTGGCTAGCGGGAGACAATGAGCAGTTCTTC.

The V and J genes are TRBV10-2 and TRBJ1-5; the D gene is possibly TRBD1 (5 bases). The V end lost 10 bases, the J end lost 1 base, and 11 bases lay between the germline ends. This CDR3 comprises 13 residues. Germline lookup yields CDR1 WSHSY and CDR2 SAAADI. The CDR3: CATGGGSNQPQHF. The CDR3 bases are TGCGCCACGGGGGGGGGAAGCAATCAGCCCCAGCATTTT.

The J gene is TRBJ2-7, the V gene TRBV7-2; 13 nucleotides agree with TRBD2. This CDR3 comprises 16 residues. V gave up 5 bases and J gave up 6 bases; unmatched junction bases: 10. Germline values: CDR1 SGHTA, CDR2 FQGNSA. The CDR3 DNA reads TGTGCCAGCAGCCCCGGGACTAGCGGGATGGTGGGCGAGCAGTACTTC. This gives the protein CASSPGTSGMVGEQYF. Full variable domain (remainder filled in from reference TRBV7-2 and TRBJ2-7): GAGVSQSPSNKVTEKGKDVELRCDPISGHTALYWYRQSLGQGLEFLIYFQGNSAPDKSGLPSDRFSAERTGGSVSTLTIQRTQQEDSAVYLCASSPGTSGMVGEQYFGPGTRLTVT.